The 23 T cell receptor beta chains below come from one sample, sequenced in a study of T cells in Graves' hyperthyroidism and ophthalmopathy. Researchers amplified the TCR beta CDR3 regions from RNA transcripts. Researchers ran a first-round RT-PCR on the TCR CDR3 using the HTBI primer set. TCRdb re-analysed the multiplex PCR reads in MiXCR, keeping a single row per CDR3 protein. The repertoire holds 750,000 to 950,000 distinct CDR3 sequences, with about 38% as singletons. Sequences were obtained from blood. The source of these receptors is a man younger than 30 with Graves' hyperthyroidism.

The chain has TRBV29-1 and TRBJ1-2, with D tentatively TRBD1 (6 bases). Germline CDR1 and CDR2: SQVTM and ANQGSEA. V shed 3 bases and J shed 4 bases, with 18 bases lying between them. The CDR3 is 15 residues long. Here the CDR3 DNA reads TGCAGCGTTGAGGGGGGCGGGGGGCGTGTCTATGGCTACACCTTC. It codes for CSVEGGGGRVYGYTF.

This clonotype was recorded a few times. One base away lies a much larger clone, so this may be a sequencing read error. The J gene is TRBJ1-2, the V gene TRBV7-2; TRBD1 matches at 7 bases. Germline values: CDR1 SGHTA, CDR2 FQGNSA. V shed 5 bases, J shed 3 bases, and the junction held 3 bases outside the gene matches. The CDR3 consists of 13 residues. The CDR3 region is CASSITGDYGYTF. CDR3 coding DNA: TGTGCCAGCAGCATAACAGGGGACTATGGCTACACCTTC.

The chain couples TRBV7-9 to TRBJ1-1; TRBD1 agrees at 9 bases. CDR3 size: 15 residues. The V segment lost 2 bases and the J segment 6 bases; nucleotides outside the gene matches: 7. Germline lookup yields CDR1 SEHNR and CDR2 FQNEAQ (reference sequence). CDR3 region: CASSLIGTGFPEAFF. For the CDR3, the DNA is TGTGCCAGCAGCTTAATAGGGACAGGGTTTCCTGAAGCTTTCTTT.

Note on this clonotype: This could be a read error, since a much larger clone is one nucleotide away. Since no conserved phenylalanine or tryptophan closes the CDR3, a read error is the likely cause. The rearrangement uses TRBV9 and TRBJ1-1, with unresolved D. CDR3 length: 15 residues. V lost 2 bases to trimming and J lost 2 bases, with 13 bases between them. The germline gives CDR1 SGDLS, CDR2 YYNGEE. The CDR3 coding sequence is TGTGCCAGCAGCGTGGAACCTGGCGGCAACACTGAAGCTTTCCTT. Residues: CASSVEPGGNTEAFL.

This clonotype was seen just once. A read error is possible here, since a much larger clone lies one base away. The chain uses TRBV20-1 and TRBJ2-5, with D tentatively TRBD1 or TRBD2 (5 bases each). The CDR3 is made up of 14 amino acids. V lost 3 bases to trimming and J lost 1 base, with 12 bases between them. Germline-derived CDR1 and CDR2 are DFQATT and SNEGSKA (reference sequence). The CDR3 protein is CSARVLGTQETQYF. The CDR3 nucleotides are TGCAGTGCTAGGGTACTAGGGACCCAAGAGACCCAGTACTTC.

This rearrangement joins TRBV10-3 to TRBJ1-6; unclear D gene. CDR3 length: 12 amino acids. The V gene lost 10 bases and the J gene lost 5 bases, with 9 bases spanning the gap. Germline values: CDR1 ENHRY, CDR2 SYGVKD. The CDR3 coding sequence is TGTGCCAGCGGTGGGGATAATTCACCCCTCCACTTT. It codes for CASGGDNSPLHF.

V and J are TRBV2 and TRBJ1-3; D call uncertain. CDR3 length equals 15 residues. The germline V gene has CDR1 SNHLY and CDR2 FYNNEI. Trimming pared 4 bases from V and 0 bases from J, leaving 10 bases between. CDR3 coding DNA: TGTGCCAGCAGTGTGGACCCAAGCTCTGGAAACACCATATATTTT. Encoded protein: CASSVDPSSGNTIYF.

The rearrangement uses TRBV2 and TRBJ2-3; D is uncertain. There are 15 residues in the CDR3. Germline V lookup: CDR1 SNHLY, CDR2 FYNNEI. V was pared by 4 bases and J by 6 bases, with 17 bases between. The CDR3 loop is CASSAPALPEDTQYF. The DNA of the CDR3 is TGTGCCAGCAGTGCACCAGCACTCCCGGAGGATACGCAGTATTTT.

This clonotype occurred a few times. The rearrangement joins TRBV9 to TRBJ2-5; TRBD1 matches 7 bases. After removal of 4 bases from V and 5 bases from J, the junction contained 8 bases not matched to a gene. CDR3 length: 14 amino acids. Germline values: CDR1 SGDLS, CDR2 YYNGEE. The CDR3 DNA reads TGTGCCAGCAGCCCCCGAGGGGGCTGGGAGACCCAGTACTTC. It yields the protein CASSPRGGWETQYF.

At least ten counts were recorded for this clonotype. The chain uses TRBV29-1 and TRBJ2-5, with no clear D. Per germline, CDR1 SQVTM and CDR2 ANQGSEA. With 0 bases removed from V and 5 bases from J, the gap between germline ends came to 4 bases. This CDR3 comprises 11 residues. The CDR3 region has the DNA TGCAGCGTTGAAGATGTCGAGACCCAGTACTTC. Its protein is CSVEDVETQYF.

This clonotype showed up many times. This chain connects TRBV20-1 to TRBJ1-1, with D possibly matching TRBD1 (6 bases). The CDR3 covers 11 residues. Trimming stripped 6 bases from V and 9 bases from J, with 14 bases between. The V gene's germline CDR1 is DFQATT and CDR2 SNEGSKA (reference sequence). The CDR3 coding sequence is TGCAGTGCGGAGTACAGGGACAAAGCTTTCTTT. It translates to CSAEYRDKAFF.

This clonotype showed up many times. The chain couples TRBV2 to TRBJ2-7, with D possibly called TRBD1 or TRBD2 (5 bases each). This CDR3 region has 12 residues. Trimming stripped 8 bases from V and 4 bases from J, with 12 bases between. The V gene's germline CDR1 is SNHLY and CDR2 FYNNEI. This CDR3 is CASGGFDYEQYF. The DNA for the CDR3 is TGTGCCAGCGGGGGATTCGATTACGAGCAGTACTTC.

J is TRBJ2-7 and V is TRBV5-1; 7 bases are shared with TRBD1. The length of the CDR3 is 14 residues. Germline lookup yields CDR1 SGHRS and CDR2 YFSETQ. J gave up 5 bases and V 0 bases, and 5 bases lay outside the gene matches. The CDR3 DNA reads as TGCGCCAGCAGCTTGGGACAGGGCACCAACGAGCAGTACTTC. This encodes CASSLGQGTNEQYF.

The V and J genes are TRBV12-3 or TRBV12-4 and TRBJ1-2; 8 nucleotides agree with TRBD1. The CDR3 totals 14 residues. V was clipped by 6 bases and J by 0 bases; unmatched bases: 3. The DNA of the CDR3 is TGTGCCAGCAGAGGGACAGGTACTAACTATGGCTACACCTTC. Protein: CASRGTGTNYGYTF.

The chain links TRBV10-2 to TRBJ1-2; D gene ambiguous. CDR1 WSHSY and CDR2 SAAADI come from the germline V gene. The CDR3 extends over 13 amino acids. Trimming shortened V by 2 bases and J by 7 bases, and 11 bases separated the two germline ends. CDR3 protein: CASSEHGLSGYTF. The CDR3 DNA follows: TGCGCCAGCAGTGAGCACGGGTTAAGTGGCTACACCTTC.

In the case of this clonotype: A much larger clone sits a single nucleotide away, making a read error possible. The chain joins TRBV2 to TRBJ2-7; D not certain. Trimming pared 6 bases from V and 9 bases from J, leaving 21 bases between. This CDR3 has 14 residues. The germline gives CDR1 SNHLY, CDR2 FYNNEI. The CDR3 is CASRMSHHYERQYF. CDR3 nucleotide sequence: TGTGCCAGCAGGATGTCACACCATTACGAGCGGCAGTACTTC.

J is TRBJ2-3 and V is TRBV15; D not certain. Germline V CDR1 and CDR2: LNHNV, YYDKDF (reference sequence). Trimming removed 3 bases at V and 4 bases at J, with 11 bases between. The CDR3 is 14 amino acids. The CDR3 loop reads CATSRVDTADTQYF. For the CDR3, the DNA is TGTGCCACCAGCAGGGTCGACACCGCAGATACGCAGTATTTT.

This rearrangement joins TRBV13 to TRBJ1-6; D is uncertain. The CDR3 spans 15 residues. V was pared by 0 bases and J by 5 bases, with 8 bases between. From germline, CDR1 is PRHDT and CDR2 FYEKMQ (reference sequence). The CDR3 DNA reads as TGTGCCAGCAGCTTAGGGGGTATCAATAATTCACCCCTCCACTTT. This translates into CASSLGGINNSPLHF.

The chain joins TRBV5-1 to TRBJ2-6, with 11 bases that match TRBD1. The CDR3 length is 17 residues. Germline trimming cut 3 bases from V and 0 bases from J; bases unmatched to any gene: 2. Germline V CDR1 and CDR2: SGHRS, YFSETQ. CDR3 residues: CASSWTGGSSGANVLTF. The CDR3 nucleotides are TGCGCCAGCAGCTGGACAGGGGGCTCCTCTGGGGCCAACGTCCTGACTTTC.

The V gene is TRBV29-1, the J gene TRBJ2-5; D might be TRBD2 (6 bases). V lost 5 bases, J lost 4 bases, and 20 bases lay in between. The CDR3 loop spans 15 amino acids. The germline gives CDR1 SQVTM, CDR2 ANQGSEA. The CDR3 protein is CSVHPGGVGGETQYF. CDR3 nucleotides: TGCAGCGTTCATCCCGGGGGTGTGGGAGGAGAGACCCAGTACTTC.

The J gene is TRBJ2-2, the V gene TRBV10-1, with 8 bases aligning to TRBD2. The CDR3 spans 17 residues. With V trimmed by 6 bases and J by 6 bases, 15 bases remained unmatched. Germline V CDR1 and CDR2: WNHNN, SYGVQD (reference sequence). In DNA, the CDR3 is TGCGCCAGCAGCCACCTTGCGACTAGCGTTCCTGCCGGGGAGCTGTTTTTT. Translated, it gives CASSHLATSVPAGELFF.

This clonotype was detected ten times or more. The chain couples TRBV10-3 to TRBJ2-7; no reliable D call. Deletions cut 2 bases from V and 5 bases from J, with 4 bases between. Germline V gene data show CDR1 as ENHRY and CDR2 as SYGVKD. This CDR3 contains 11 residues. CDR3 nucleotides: TGTGCCATCAGTGAGGGGGACGAGCAGTACTTC. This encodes CAISEGDEQYF.

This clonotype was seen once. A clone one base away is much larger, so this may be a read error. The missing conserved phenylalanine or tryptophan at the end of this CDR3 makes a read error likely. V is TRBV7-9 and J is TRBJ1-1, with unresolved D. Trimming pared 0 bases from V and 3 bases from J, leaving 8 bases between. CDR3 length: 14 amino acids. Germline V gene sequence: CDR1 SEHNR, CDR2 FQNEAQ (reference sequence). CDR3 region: CASSLASGDTEAFL. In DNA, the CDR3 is TGTGCCAGCAGCTTAGCATCTGGGGACACTGAAGCTTTCCTT.